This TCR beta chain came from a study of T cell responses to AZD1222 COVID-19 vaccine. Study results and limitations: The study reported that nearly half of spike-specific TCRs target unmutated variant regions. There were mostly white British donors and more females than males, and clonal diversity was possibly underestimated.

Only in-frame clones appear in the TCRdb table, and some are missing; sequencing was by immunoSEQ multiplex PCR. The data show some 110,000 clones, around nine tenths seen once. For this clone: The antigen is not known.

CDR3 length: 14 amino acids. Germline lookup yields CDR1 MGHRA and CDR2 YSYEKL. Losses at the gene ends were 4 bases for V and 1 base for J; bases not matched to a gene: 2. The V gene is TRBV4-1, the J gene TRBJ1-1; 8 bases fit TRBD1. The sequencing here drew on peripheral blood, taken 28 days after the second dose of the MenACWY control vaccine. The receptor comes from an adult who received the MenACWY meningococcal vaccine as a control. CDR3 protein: CASSLDRGNTEAFF. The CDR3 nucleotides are TGCGCCAGCAGCCTAGACAGGGGGAACACTGAAGCTTTCTTT.